This T cell receptor beta chain was sequenced in a study of T cells in Graves' hyperthyroidism and ophthalmopathy. Study overall: Peripheral blood collection took place at initial diagnosis, before any treatment.

The germline CDR1 and CDR2 sequences are DFQATT and SNEGSKA (reference sequence). J was trimmed by 0 bases and V by 3 bases; bases with no gene match: 10. This CDR3 has 17 amino acids. This clonotype was seen ten or more times. Its antigen is not identified. Overall study results and limits: Most expanded thyroid clonotypes above 0.001 recurred in blood. Model-based prediction identified ophthalmopathy a median roughly six months prior to its onset.

From RNA transcripts, TCR beta CDR3 regions were amplified. Carried out on the TCR CDR3, a first-round RT-PCR used the HTBI primer set. MiXCR was run by TCRdb on the multiplex PCR reads, yielding one entry per CDR3 protein. The data contain 550,000 to 650,000 distinct CDR3 sequences, 14% of them singletons. Graves' hyperthyroidism was deemed stable absent ophthalmopathy progression within 18 months. Sequenced material: blood. The genes are TRBV20-1 and TRBJ2-1; 8 bases are shared with TRBD1. The clonotype originates from a woman between 35 and 50 years old with Graves' hyperthyroidism. The CDR3: CSASRTGIFSSYNEQFF. Written as DNA, the CDR3 is TGCAGTGCTAGTAGGACAGGGATTTTCAGCTCCTACAATGAGCAGTTCTTC.